A selection of T cell receptor beta chains follows, all from one sample in a study of CD8 T cells in ankylosing spondylitis. In TCRdb, the 5' RACE reads were re-called with MiXCR into one record per CDR3 protein. The sample has a few hundred thousand distinct CDR3 sequences; around 21% are singletons. The sample was blood, either unsorted or a sorted T cell fraction (not recorded which). These receptors originate from a female donor with ankylosing spondylitis or in good health (not recorded which). CDR3s include the opening cysteine and the closing phenylalanine or tryptophan. Each record gives: clone size, D gene, J gene, V gene, CDR3 protein, CDR3 DNA. A D gene is named only where the DNA matches it firmly. Clone size is given for some rows only: seen once, a few or many times, or a class if the clone is expanded.

>-|TRBD2|TRBJ2-1|TRBV5-4
CASSLPRTSGYNEQFF
TGTGCCAGCAGCTTGCCTCGGACTAGCGGCTACAATGAGCAGTTCTTC
>-|TRBD2|TRBJ2-3|TRBV15
CATSRVGGGPTDTQYF
TGTGCCACCAGCAGAGTGGGGGGAGGGCCAACAGATACGCAGTATTTT
>-|-|TRBJ2-3|TRBV4-3
CASSQDRGGTGDTQYF
TGCGCCAGCAGCCAAGATCGAGGAGGCACTGGGGATACGCAGTATTTT
>once|TRBD2|TRBJ2-1|TRBV11-2
CASSPPRLAGGEQFF
TGTGCCAGCAGCCCCCCTCGACTAGCGGGAGGTGAGCAGTTCTTC
>many|-|TRBJ2-7|TRBV20-1
CSARTTGPLNLEQYF
TGCAGTGCTAGAACTACAGGCCCCCTTAACCTCGAGCAGTACTTC
>few|-|TRBJ1-1|TRBV12-3/TRBV12-4
CASSLEGQFPEAFF
TGTGCCAGCAGTTTAGAGGGGCAGTTCCCTGAAGCTTTCTTT
>-|-|TRBJ1-2|TRBV29-1
CSVEDGGGTYGYTF
TGCAGCGTTGAAGATGGAGGTGGGACTTATGGCTACACCTTC
>few|-|TRBJ1-6|TRBV20-1
CSAPQIWNSPLHF
TGCAGTGCGCCACAGATTTGGAATTCACCCCTCCACTTT
>many|TRBD1|TRBJ2-7|TRBV12-3/TRBV12-4
CASRVDRGRSEQYF
TGTGCCAGCAGGGTGGACAGGGGGCGATCCGAGCAGTACTTC
>few|TRBD1|TRBJ2-2|TRBV30
CASRLGTGNTGELFF
TGTGCCTCTAGGTTAGGGACAGGGAACACCGGGGAGCTGTTTTTT
>-|TRBD2|TRBJ2-1|TRBV13
CASSSLAGGPSSYEQFF
TGTGCCAGCAGCTCGCTAGCGGGAGGGCCCTCTTCCTATGAGCAGTTCTTC
>-|-|TRBJ2-7|TRBV11-2
CASSGGRLVSHEQYF
TGTGCCAGCAGCGGGGGGCGGCTAGTATCCCACGAGCAGTACTTC
>many|TRBD1|TRBJ1-2|TRBV12-3/TRBV12-4
CAGGTAYGYTF
TGTGCCGGAGGGACAGCCTATGGCTACACCTTC
>-|TRBD2|TRBJ2-7|TRBV7-8
CASSLGTSGLTSYEQYF
TGTGCCAGCAGCTTAGGGACTAGCGGCCTTACCTCCTACGAGCAGTACTTC
>-|-|TRBJ1-1|TRBV7-2
CASSLEYVVGAFF
TGTGCCAGCAGCTTAGAGTACGTTGTTGGGGCTTTCTTT
>-|TRBD2|TRBJ2-3|TRBV7-2
CASSLGSPSGRADTQYF
TGTGCCAGCAGCTTAGGGTCCCCTAGCGGGCGGGCAGATACGCAGTATTTT
>-|-|TRBJ2-3|TRBV4-2
CASSQGASAVSTDTQYF
TGTGCCAGCAGCCAAGGGGCTAGTGCCGTGAGCACAGATACGCAGTATTTT
>many|-|TRBJ2-5|TRBV29-1
CSALLGDRRETQYF
TGCAGCGCCTTACTGGGAGACAGAAGAGAGACCCAGTACTTC
>-|-|TRBJ2-1|TRBV7-6
CASSSLLEHQFF
TGTGCCAGCAGCTCCTTACTAGAGCACCAGTTCTTC
>-|-|TRBJ2-7|TRBV7-9
CASSLVAREQYF
TGTGCCAGCAGCTTAGTTGCACGCGAGCAGTACTTC
>few|-|TRBJ2-5|TRBV30
CAWSVNQGRETQYF
TGTGCCTGGAGTGTAAACCAGGGGCGGGAGACCCAGTACTTC
>many|-|TRBJ1-1|TRBV12-3/TRBV12-4
CASSLLGVEAFF
TGTGCCAGCAGTTTATTGGGGGTAGAAGCTTTCTTT
>-|-|TRBJ2-7|TRBV15
CATSSRGGDPSYEQYF
TGTGCCACCAGCTCCCGAGGGGGGGATCCGTCCTACGAGCAGTACTTC
>few|-|TRBJ2-1|TRBV7-3
CASSPTRSSYNEQFF
TGTGCCAGCAGCCCCACAAGGAGCTCCTACAATGAGCAGTTCTTC
>many|-|TRBJ1-3|TRBV12-3/TRBV12-4
CASSFTSGNTIYF
TGTGCCAGCAGTTTCACCTCTGGAAACACCATATATTTT
>-|TRBD2|TRBJ2-1|TRBV20-1
CSADRSMTLAGGHEQFF
TGCAGTGCCGACCGATCAATGACACTAGCGGGGGGTCATGAGCAGTTCTTC
>few|-|TRBJ2-1|TRBV10-3
CATRGNNEQFF
TGTGCCACCCGGGGCAACAATGAGCAGTTCTTC
>few|TRBD1|TRBJ1-4|TRBV7-6
CASSLRAEGAGNEKLFF
TGTGCCAGCAGCTTAAGGGCGGAGGGGGCCGGTAATGAAAAACTGTTTTTT
>-|-|TRBJ2-5|TRBV10-3
CAISASRAGETQYF
TGTGCCATCAGTGCTAGCAGGGCCGGGGAGACCCAGTACTTC
>few|-|TRBJ2-7|TRBV9
CASSVTGRGHEQYF
TGTGCCAGCAGCGTAACCGGGAGAGGCCACGAGCAGTACTTC
>-|TRBD2|TRBJ2-2|TRBV20-1
CSALTSGRPGELFF
TGCAGTGCCCTGACTAGCGGGAGACCCGGGGAGCTGTTTTTT